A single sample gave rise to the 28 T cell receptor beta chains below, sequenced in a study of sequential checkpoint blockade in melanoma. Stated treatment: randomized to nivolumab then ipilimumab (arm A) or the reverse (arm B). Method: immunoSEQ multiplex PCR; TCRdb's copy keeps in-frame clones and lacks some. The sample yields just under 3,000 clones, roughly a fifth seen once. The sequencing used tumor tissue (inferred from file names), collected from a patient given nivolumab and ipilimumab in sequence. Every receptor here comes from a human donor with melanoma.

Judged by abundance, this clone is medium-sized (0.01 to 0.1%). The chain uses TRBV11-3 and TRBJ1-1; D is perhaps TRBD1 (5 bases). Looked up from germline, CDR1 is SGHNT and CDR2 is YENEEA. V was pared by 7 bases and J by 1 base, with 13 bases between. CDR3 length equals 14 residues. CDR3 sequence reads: CASNPTGGNTEAFF. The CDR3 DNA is TGTGCCAGCAACCCTACGGGGGGGAACACTGAAGCTTTCTTT. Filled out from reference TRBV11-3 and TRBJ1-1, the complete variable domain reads EAGVVQSPRYKIIEKKQPVAFWCNPISGHNTLYWYLQNLGQGPELLIRYENEEAVDDSQLPKDRFSAERLKGVDSTLKIQPAELGDSAVYLCASNPTGGNTEAFFGQGTRLTVV.

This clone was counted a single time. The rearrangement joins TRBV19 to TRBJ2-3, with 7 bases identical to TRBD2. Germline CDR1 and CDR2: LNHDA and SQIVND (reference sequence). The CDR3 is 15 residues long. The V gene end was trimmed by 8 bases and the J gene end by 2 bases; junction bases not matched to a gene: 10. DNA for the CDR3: TGTGCCAGTTCAAGTGGGGGAGGGTCCACAGATACGCAGTATTTT. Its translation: CASSSGGGSTDTQYF.

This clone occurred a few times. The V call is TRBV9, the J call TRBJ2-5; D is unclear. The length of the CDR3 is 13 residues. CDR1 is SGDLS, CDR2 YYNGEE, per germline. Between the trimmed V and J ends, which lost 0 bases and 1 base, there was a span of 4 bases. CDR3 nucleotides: TGTGCCAGCAGCGTAGCGTCCCAAGAGACCCAGTACTTC. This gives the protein CASSVASQETQYF.

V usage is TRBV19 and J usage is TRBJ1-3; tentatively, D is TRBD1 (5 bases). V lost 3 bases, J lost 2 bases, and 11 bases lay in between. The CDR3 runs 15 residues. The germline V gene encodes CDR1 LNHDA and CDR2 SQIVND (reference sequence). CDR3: CASSMGTGAGNTIYF. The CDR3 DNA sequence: TGTGCCAGTAGTATGGGTACAGGAGCTGGAAACACCATATATTTT.

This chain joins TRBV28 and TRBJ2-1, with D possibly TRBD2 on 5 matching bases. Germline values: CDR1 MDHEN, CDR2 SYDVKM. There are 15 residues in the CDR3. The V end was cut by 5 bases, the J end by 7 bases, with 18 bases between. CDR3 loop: CASSPIGVARNEQFF. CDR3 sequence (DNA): TGTGCCAGCAGTCCCATCGGGGTAGCTCGGAATGAGCAGTTCTTC.

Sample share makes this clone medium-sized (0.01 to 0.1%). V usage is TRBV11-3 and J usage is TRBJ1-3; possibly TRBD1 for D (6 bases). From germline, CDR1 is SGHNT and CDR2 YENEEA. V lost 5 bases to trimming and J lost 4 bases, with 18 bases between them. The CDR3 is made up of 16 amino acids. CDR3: CASSPQTADRGNTIYF. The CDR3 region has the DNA TGTGCCAGCAGCCCGCAAACTGCGGACAGAGGAAACACCATATATTTT.

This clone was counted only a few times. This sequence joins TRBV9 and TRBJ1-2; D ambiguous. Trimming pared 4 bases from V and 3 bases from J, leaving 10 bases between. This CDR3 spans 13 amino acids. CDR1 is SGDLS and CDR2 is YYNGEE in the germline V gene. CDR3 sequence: CASSPSMDYGYTF. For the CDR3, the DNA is TGTGCCAGCAGCCCCTCGATGGACTATGGCTACACCTTC.

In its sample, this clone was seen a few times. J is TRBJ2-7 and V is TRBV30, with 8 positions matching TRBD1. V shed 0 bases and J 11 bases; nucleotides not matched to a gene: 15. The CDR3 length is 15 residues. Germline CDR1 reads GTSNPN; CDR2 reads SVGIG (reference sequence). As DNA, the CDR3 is TGTGCCTGGAGTGTCTCTGGGACAGGCTCCTTTCAGAAGTACTTC. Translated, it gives CAWSVSGTGSFQKYF. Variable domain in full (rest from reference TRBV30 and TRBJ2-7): SQTIHQWPATLVQPVGSPLSLECTVEGTSNPNLYWYRQAAGRGLQLLFYSVGIGQISSEVPQNLSASRPQDRQFILSSKKLLLSDSGFYLCAWSVSGTGSFQKYFGPGTRLTVT.

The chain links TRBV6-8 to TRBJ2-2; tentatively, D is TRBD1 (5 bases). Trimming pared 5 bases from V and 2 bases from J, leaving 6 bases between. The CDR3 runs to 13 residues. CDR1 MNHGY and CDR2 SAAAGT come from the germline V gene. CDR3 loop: CASSGQNTGELFF. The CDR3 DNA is TGTGCCAGCAGTGGACAAAACACCGGGGAGCTGTTTTTT.

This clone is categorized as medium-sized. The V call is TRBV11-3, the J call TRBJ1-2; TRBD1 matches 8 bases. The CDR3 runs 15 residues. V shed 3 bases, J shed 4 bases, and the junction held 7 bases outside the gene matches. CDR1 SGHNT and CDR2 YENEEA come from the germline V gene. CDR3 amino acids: CASSLKGQVIYGYTF. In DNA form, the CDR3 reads TGTGCCAGCAGCTTGAAGGGACAGGTTATCTATGGCTACACCTTC.

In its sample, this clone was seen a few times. CDR3 in amino acids: CASSQDRNLEGTQPQHF. CDR3 nucleotides: TGCGCCAGCAGCCAAGATCGCAATCTGGAGGGCACTCAGCCCCAGCATTTT. The rearrangement uses TRBV4-1 and TRBJ1-5, with D uncertain. The V end lost 0 bases, the J end lost 6 bases, and 18 bases lay between the germline ends. The CDR3 loop spans 17 amino acids. Germline CDR1 is MGHRA and CDR2 is YSYEKL.

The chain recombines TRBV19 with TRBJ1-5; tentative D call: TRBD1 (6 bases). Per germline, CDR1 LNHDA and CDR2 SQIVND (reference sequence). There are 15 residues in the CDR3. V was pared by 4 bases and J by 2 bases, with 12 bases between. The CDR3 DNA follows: TGTGCCAGTAGTAATCCAGGGGTCGGCAATCAGCCCCAGCATTTT. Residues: CASSNPGVGNQPQHF.

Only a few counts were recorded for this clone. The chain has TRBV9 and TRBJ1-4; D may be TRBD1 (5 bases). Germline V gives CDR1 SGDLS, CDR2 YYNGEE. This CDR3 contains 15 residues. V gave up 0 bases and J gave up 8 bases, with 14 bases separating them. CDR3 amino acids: CASSVGRAGLEKLFF. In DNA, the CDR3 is TGTGCCAGCAGCGTAGGAAGGGCAGGGCTCGAAAAACTGTTTTTT.

CDR3 loop: CASPPPERGVSDTQYF. CDR3 in DNA: TGTGCCAGCCCTCCTCCCGAGCGGGGGGTTTCAGATACGCAGTATTTT. V gene TRBV28 combines with J gene TRBJ2-3; 9 bases fit TRBD2. V was pared by 8 bases and J by 4 bases, with 13 bases of the junction left unmatched. Germline values: CDR1 MDHEN, CDR2 SYDVKM. This CDR3 region has 16 residues.

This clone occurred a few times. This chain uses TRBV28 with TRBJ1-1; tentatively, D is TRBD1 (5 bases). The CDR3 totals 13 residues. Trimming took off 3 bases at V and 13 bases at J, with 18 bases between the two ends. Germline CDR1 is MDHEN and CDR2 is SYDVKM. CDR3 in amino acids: CASSFRGVSGGFF. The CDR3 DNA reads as TGTGCCAGCAGTTTCCGGGGGGTATCTGGCGGTTTCTTT.

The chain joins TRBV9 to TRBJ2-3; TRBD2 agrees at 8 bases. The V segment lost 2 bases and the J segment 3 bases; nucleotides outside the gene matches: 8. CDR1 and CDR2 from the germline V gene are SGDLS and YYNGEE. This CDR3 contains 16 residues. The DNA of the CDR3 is TGTGCCAGCAGCGTCTGGAGCGGGGGTACTACAGATACGCAGTATTTT. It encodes CASSVWSGGTTDTQYF. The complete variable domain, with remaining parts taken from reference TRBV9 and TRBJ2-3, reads DSGVTQTPKHLITATGQRVTLRCSPRSGDLSVYWYQQSLDQGLQFLIQYYNGEERAKGNILERFSAQQFPDLHSELNLSSLELGDSALYFCASSVWSGGTTDTQYFGPGTRLTVL.

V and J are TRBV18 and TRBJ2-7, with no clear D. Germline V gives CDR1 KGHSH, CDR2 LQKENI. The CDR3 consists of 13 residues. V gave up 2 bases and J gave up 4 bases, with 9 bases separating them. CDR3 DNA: TGTGCCAGCTCACCATCGGCGCGGTACGAGCAGTACTTC. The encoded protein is CASSPSARYEQYF.

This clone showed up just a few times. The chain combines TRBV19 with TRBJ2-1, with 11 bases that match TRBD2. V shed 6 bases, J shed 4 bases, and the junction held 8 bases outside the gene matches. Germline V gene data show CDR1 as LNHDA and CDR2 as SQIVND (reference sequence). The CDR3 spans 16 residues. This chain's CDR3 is CASRQSGTSGYNEQFF. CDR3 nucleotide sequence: TGTGCCAGTAGACAATCCGGGACTAGCGGATACAATGAGCAGTTCTTC.

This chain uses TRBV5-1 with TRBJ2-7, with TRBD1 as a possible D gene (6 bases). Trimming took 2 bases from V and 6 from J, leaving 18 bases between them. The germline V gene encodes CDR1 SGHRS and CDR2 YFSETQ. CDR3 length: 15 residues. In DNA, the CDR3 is TGCGCCAGCAGCTTCGCGACAGGACCCGGCGGCGAGCAGTACTTC. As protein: CASSFATGPGGEQYF.

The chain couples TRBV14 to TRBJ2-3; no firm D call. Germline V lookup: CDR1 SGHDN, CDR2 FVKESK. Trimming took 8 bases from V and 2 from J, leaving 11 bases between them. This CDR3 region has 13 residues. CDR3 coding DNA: TGTGCCAGCGGTAACATAATCACAGATACGCAGTATTTT. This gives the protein CASGNIITDTQYF.

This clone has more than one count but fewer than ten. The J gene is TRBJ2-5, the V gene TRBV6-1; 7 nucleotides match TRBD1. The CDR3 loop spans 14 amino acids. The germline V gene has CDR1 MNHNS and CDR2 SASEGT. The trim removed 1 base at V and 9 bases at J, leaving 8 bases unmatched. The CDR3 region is CASSEGGGAGAQYF. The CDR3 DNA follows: TGTGCCAGCAGTGAAGGAGGGGGCGCAGGTGCCCAGTACTTC.

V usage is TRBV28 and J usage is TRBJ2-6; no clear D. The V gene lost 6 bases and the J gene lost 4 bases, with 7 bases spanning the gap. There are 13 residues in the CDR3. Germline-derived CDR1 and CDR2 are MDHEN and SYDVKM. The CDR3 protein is CASSRSGANVLTF. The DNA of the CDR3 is TGTGCCAGCAGCCGATCAGGGGCCAACGTCCTGACTTTC.

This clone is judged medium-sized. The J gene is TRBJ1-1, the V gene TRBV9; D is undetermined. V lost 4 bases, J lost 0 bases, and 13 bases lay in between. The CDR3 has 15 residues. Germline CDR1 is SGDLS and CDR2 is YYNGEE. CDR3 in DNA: TGTGCCAGCAGCCACCCTGGAGAAGTGAACACTGAAGCTTTCTTT. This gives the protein CASSHPGEVNTEAFF.

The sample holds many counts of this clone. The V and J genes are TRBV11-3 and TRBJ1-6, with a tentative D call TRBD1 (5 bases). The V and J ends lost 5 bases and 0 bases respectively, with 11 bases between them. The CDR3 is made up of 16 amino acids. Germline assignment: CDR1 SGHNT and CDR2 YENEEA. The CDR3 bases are TGTGCCAGCAGCACGAGGGGTAGCTCCTATAATTCACCCCTCCACTTT. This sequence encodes CASSTRGSSYNSPLHF.

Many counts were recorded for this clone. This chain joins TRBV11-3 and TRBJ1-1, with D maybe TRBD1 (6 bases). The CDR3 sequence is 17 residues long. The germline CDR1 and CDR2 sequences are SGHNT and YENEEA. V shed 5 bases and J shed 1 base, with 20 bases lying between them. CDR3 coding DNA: TGTGCCAGCAGCCGAACGGGGGGGCGCCTGGGGAACACTGAAGCTTTCTTT. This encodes CASSRTGGRLGNTEAFF. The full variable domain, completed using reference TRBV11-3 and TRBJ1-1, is EAGVVQSPRYKIIEKKQPVAFWCNPISGHNTLYWYLQNLGQGPELLIRYENEEAVDDSQLPKDRFSAERLKGVDSTLKIQPAELGDSAVYLCASSRTGGRLGNTEAFFGQGTRLTVV.

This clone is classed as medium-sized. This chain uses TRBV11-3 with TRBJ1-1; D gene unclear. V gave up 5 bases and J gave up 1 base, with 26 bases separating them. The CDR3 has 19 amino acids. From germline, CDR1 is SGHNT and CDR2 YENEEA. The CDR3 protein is CASSPISPGFSVSNTEAFF. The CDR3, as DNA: TGTGCCAGCAGCCCCATATCCCCAGGTTTTTCGGTCTCGAACACTGAAGCTTTCTTT.

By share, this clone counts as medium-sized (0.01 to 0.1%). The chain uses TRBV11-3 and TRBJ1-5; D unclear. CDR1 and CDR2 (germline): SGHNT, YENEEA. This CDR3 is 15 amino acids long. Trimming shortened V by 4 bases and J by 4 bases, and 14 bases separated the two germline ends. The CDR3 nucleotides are TGTGCCAGCAGCTCTCGACGGGATATGAATCAGCCCCAGCATTTT. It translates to CASSSRRDMNQPQHF.

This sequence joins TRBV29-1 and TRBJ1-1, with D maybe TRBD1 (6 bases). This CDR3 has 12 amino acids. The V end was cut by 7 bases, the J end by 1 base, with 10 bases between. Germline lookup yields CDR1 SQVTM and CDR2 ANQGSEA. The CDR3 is CSAGQQNTEAFF. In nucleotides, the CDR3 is TGCAGCGCTGGACAGCAGAACACTGAAGCTTTCTTT.